This T cell receptor beta chain stems from a study of T cells in Graves' hyperthyroidism and ophthalmopathy. The CDR3 has 13 residues. The V gene's germline CDR1 is LGHDT and CDR2 YNNKEL (reference sequence). V lost 8 bases and J lost 7; bases outside the gene matches: 8. Exclusion criteria comprised uncontrolled infection, other autoimmune disease, pregnancy or lactation. TCR beta CDR3 regions were amplified from RNA. The HTBI set primed first-round TCR CDR3 RT-PCR. TCRdb analysed the multiplex PCR reads with MiXCR anew, one entry per CDR3 protein. The sample lists about 200,000 distinct CDR3 sequences, about 15% occurring once. This clonotype was observed many times.

The sample was blood. The clonotype comes from a woman in her forties or fifties with Graves' hyperthyroidism. The chain recombines TRBV3-1 with TRBJ2-1, with 7 bases lining up with TRBD2. CDR3: CASSQSGGNEQFF. The CDR3, as DNA: TGTGCCAGCTCTCAGTCGGGAGGAAATGAGCAGTTCTTC.